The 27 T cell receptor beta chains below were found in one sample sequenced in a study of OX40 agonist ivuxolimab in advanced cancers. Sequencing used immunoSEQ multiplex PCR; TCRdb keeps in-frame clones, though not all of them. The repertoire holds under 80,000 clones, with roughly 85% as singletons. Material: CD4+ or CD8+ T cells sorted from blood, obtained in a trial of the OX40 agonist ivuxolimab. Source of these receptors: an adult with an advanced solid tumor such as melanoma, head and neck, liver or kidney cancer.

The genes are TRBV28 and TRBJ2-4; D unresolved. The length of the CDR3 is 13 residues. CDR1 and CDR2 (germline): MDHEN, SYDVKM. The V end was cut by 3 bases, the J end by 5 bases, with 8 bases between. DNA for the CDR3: TGTGCCAGCAGTTTGGATTCCGAAAACATTCAGTACTTC. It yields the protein CASSLDSENIQYF.

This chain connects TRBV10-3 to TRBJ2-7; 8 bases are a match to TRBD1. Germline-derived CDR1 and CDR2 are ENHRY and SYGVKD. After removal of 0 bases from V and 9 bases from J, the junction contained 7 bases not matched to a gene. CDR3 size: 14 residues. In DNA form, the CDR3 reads TGTGCCATCAGTGAGTCTCTGGGACAGGTCGGGCAGTACTTC. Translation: CAISESLGQVGQYF.

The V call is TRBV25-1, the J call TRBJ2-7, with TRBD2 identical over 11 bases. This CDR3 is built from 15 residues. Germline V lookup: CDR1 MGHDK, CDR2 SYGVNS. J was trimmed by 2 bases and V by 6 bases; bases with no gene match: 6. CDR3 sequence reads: CASSGTSGLTYEQYF. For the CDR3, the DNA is TGTGCCAGCAGCGGGACTAGCGGATTAACCTACGAGCAGTACTTC.

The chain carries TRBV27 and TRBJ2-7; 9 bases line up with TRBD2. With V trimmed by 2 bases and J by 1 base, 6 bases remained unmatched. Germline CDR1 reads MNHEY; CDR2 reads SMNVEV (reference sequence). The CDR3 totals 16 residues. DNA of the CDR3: TGTGCCAGCAGTTTAAAAGGGACTAGCCGTTCCTACGAGCAGTACTTC. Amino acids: CASSLKGTSRSYEQYF.

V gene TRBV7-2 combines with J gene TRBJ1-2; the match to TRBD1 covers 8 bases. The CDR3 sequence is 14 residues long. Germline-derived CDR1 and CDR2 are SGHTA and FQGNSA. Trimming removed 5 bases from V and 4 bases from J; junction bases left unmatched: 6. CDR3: CASSPQQGVYGYTF. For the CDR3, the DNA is TGTGCCAGCAGCCCCCAACAGGGGGTCTATGGCTACACCTTC.

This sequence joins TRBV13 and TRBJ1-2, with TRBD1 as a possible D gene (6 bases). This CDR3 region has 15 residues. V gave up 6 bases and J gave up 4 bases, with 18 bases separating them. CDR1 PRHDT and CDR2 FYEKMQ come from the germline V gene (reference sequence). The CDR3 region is CASRQGGTTFYGYTF. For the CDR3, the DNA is TGTGCCAGCAGACAAGGGGGGACCACTTTCTATGGCTACACCTTC.

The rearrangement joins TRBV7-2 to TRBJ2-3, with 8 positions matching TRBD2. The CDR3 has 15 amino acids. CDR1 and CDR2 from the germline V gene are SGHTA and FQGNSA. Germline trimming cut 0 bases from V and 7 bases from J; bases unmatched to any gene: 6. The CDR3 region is CASSLAGVAGNTQYF. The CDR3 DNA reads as TGTGCCAGCAGCTTAGCAGGCGTAGCGGGGAATACGCAGTATTTT.

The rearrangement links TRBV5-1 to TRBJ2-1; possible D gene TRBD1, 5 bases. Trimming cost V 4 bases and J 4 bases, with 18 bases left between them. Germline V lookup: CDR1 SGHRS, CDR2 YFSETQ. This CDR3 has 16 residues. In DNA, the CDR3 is TGCGCCAGCAGCCCCTTTGGGGCTCAAATTTACAATGAGCAGTTCTTC. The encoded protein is CASSPFGAQIYNEQFF.

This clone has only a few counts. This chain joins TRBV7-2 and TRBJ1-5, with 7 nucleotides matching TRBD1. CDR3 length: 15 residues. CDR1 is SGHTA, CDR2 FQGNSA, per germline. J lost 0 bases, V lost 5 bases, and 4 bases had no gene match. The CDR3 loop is CASSLGQASNQPQHF. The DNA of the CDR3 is TGTGCCAGCAGCCTTGGACAGGCTAGCAATCAGCCCCAGCATTTT. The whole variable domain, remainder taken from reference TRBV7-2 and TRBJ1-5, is GAGVSQSPSNKVTEKGKDVELRCDPISGHTALYWYRQSLGQGLEFLIYFQGNSAPDKSGLPSDRFSAERTGGSVSTLTIQRTQQEDSAVYLCASSLGQASNQPQHFGDGTRLSIL.

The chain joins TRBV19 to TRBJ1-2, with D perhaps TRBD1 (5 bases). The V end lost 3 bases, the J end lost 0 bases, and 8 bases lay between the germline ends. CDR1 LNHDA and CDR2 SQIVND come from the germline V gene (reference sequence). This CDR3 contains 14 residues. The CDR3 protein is CASSISGTNYGYTF. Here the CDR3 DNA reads TGTGCCAGTAGTATTTCAGGGACTAACTATGGCTACACCTTC.

Here the CDR3 DNA reads TGCGCCAGCCAGATTACTAGCGGGAGAGGCGTCGAGCAGTACTTC. Its protein is CASQITSGRGVEQYF. The chain uses TRBV5-1 and TRBJ2-7; 11 bases are shared with TRBD2. This CDR3 has 15 amino acids. Germline values: CDR1 SGHRS, CDR2 YFSETQ. Losses at the gene ends were 7 bases for V and 6 bases for J; bases not matched to a gene: 12.

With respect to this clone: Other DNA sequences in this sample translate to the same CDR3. The CDR3 here is CASSPGTGRSSYEQYF. Here the CDR3 DNA reads TGTGCCAGCAGTCCAGGGACAGGGAGGAGCTCCTACGAGCAGTACTTC. The J gene is TRBJ2-7, the V gene TRBV27; 9 bases are a match to TRBD1. The germline CDR1 and CDR2 sequences are MNHEY and SMNVEV (reference sequence). Germline trimming cut 5 bases from V and 0 bases from J; bases unmatched to any gene: 8. The CDR3 loop spans 16 amino acids.

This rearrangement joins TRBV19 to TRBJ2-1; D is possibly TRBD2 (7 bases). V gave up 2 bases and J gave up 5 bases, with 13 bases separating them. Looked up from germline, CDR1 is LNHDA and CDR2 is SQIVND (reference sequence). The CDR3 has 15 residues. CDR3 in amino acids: CASSIKGGTHNEQFF. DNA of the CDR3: TGTGCCAGTAGTATAAAGGGGGGGACACACAATGAGCAGTTCTTC.

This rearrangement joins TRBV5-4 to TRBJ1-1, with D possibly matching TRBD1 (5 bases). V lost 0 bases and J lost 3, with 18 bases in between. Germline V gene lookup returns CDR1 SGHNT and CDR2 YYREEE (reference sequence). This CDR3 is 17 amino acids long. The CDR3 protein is CASSLATAVARHTEAFF. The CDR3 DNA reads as TGTGCCAGCAGCTTGGCGACAGCGGTCGCTAGGCACACTGAAGCTTTCTTT.

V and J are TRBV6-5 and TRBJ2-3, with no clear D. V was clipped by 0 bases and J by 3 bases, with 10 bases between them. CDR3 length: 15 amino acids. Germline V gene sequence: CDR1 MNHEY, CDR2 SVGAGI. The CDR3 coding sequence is TGTGCCAGCAGTTACTCAGGGATTAGGACAGATACGCAGTATTTT. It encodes CASSYSGIRTDTQYF.

The CDR3 DNA follows: TGTGCCAGCACCACCGGGACAGGGGGCGCAAAACTGTTTTTT. It specifies CASTTGTGGAKLFF. V usage is TRBV6-6 and J usage is TRBJ1-4, with 12 bases lining up with TRBD1. After removal of 7 bases from V and 10 bases from J, the junction contained 7 bases not matched to a gene. Germline V CDR1 and CDR2: MNHNY, SVGAGI (reference sequence). The CDR3 has 14 residues.

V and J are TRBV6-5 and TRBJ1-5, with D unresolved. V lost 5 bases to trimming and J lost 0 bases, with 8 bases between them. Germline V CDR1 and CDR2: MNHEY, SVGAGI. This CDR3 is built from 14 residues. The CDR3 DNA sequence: TGTGCCAGCAGTCCTGACTATAGCAATCAGCCCCAGCATTTT. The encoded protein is CASSPDYSNQPQHF.

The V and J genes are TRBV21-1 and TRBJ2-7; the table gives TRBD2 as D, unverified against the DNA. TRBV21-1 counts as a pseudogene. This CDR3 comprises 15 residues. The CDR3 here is CASHLGGAKTYEQYF. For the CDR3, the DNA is TGTGCCAGTCATCTTGGCGGCGCTAAAACCTACGAGCAGTACTTC.

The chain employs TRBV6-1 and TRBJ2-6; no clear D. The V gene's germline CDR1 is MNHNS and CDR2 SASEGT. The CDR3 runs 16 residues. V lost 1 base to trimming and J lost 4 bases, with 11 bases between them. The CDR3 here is CASSEVQSGGANVLTF. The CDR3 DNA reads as TGTGCCAGCAGTGAAGTTCAATCAGGAGGGGCCAACGTCCTGACTTTC.

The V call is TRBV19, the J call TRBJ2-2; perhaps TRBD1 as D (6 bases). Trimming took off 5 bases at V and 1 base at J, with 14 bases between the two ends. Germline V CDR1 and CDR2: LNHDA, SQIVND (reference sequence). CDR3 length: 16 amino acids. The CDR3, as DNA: TGTGCCAGTAGTCGAGGGGGTAGCAGGAACACCGGGGAGCTGTTTTTT. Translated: CASSRGGSRNTGELFF.

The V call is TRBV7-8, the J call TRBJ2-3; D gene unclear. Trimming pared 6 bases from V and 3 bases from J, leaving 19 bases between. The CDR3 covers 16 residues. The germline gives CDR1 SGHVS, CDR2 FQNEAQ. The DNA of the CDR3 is TGTGCCAGCAGAGACGGGTGGCAGGAATCAACAGATACGCAGTATTTT. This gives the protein CASRDGWQESTDTQYF.

The CDR3 protein is CASSIGGANYGYTF. In DNA, the CDR3 is TGTGCCAGTAGTATAGGGGGAGCTAACTATGGCTACACCTTC. The chain combines TRBV19 with TRBJ1-2; D not resolved. The length of the CDR3 is 14 residues. The V end lost 1 base, the J end lost 0 bases, and 6 bases lay between the germline ends. Germline V gives CDR1 LNHDA, CDR2 SQIVND (reference sequence).

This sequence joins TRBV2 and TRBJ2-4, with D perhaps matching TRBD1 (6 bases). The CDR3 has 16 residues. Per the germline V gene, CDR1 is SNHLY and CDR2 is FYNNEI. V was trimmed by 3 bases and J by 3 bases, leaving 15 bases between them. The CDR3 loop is CASSDTSRGSKNIQYF. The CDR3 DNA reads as TGTGCCAGCAGTGATACATCCAGGGGTAGCAAAAACATTCAGTACTTC.

CDR3 protein: CASSLTGQTSTDTQYF. CDR3 nucleotides: TGTGCCAGCAGCTTAACTGGACAGACTAGCACAGATACGCAGTATTTT. V usage is TRBV7-3 and J usage is TRBJ2-3, with D tentatively TRBD1 (6 bases). Trimming shortened V by 0 bases and J by 0 bases, and 10 bases separated the two germline ends. CDR1 is SGHTA and CDR2 is FQGTGA in the germline V gene. The length of the CDR3 is 16 residues. Looking up the rest from reference TRBV7-3 and TRBJ2-3 gives the full variable domain: GAGVSQTPSNKVTEKGKYVELRCDPISGHTALYWYRQSLGQGPEFLIYFQGTGAADDSGLPNDRFFAVRPEGSVSTLKIQRTERGDSAVYLCASSLTGQTSTDTQYFGPGTRLTVL.

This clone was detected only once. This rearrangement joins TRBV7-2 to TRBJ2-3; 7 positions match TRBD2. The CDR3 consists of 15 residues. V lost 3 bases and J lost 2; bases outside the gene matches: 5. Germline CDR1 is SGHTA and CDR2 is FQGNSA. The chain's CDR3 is CASSFPTSNTDTQYF. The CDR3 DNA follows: TGTGCCAGCAGCTTCCCGACTAGCAACACAGATACGCAGTATTTT. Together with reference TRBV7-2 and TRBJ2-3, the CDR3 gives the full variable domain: GAGVSQSPSNKVTEKGKDVELRCDPISGHTALYWYRQSLGQGLEFLIYFQGNSAPDKSGLPSDRFSAERTGGSVSTLTIQRTQQEDSAVYLCASSFPTSNTDTQYFGPGTRLTVL.

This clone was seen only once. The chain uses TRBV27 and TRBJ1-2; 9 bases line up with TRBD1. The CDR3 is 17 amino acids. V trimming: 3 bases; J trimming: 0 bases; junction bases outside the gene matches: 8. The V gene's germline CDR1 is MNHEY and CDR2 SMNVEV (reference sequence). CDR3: CASSFSRTGVSNYGYTF. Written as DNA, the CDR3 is TGTGCCAGCAGTTTCTCAAGGACAGGGGTCTCTAACTATGGCTACACCTTC.

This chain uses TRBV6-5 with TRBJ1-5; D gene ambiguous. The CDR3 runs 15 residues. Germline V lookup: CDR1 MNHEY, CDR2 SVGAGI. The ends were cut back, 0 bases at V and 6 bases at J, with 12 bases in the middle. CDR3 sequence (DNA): TGTGCCAGCAGTTACTCTGGGTCGCAAGGTCAGCCCCAGCATTTT. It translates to CASSYSGSQGQPQHF.